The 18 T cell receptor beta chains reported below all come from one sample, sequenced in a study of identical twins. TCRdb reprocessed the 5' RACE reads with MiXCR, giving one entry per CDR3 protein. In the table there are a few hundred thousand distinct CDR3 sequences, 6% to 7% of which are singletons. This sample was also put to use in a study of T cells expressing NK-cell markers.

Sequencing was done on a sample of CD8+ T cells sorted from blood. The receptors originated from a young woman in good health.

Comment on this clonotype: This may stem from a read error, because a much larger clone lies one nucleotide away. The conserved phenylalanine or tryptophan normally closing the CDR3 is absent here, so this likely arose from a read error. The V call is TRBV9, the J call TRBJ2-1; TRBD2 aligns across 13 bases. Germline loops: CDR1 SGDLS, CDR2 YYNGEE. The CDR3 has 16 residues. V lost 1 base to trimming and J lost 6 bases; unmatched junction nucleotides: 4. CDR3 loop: CASSVPLAGGLNEQFY. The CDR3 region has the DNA TGTGCCAGCAGCGTACCACTAGCGGGAGGGCTCAATGAGCAGTTCTAC.

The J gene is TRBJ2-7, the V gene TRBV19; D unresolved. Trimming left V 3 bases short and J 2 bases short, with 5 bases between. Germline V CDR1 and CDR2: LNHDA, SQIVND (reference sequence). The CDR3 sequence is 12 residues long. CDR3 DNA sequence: TGTGCCAGTAGTATTGGGCCCTACGAGCAGTACTTC. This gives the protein CASSIGPYEQYF.

This CDR3 is CASSVEGGGPSVTQYF. CDR3 coding DNA: TGTGCCAGCAGCGTAGAGGGCGGGGGGCCTTCGGTGACCCAGTACTTC. This chain connects TRBV9 to TRBJ2-5, with TRBD2 matching over 8 bases. Germline lookup yields CDR1 SGDLS and CDR2 YYNGEE. This CDR3 region has 16 residues. Losses at the gene ends were 0 bases for V and 7 bases for J; bases not matched to a gene: 11.

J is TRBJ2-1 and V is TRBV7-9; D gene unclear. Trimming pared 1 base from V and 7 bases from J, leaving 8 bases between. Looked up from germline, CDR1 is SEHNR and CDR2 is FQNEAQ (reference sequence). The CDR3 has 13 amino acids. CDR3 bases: TGTGCCAGCAGCTTAGAGCCGGGTAATGAGCAGTTCTTC. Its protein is CASSLEPGNEQFF.

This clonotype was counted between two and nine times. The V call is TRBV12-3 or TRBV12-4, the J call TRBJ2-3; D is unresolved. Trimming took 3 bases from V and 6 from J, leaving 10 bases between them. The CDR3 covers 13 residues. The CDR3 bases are TGTGCCAGCAGTTTGCATCTGTTCGATACGCAGTATTTT. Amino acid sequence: CASSLHLFDTQYF.

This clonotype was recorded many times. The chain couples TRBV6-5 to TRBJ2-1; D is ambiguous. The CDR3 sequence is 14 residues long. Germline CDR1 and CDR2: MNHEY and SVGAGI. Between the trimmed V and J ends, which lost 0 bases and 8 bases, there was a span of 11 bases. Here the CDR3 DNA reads TGTGCCAGCAGTTACTCGGAAGTCATCGATGAGCAGTTCTTC. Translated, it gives CASSYSEVIDEQFF.

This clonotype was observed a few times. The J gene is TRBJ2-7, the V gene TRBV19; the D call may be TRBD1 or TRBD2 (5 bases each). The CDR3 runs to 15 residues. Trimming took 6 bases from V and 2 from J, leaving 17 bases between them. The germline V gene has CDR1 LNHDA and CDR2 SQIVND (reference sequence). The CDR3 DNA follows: TGTGCCAGTAGGCTGAGACAGACTACCCCCTACGAGCAGTACTTC. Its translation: CASRLRQTTPYEQYF. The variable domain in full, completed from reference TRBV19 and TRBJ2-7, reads DGGITQSPKYLFRKEGQNVTLSCEQNLNHDAMYWYRQDPGQGLRLIYYSQIVNDFQKGDIAEGYSVSREKKESFPLTVTSAQKNPTAFYLCASRLRQTTPYEQYFGPGTRLTVT.

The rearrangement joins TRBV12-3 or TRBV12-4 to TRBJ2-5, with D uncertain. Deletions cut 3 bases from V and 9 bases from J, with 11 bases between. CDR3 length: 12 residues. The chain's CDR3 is CASSFSVAAQYF. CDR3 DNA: TGTGCCAGCAGTTTCAGTGTTGCGGCCCAGTACTTC.

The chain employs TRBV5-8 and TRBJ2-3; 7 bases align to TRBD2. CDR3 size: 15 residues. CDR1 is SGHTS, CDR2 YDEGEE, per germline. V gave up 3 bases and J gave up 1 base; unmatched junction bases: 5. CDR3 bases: TGTGCCAGCAGCTCGGGACTAAAGGGCACAGATACGCAGTATTTT. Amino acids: CASSSGLKGTDTQYF.

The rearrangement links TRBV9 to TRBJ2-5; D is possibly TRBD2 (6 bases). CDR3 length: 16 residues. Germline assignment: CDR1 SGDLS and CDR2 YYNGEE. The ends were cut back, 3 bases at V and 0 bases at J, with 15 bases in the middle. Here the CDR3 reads CASSDGGVLYQETQYF. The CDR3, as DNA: TGTGCCAGCAGCGACGGCGGGGTTTTGTACCAAGAGACCCAGTACTTC.

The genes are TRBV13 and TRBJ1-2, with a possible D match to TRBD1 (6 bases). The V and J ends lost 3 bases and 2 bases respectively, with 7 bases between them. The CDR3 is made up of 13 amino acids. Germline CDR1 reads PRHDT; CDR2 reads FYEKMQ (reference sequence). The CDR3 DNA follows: TGTGCCAGCAGCTTTAGGGGGAACTATGGCTACACCTTC. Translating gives CASSFRGNYGYTF. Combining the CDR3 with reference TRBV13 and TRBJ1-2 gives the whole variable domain AAGVIQSPRHLIKEKRETATLKCYPIPRHDTVYWYQQGPGQDPQFLISFYEKMQSDKGSIPDRFSAQQFSDYHSELNMSSLELGDSALYFCASSFRGNYGYTFGSGTRLTVV.

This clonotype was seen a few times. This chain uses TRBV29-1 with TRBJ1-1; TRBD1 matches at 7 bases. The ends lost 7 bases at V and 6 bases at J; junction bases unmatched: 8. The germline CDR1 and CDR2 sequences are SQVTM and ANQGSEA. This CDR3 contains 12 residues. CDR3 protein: CSAQGGSAEAFF. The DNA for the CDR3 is TGCAGCGCTCAGGGGGGAAGCGCTGAAGCTTTCTTT.

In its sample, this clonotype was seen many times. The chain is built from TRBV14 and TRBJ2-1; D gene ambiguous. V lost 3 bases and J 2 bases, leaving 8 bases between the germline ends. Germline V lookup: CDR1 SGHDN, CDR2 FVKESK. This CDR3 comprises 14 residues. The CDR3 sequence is CASSHDLTYNEQFF. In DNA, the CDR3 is TGTGCCAGCAGCCACGACTTAACCTACAATGAGCAGTTCTTC.

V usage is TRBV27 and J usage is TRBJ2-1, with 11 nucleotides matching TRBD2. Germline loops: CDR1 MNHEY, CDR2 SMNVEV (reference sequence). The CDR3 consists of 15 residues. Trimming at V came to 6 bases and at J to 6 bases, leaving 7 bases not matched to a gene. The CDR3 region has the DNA TGTGCCAGCAGCCCTGGGACTAGCGGCGCCAATGAGCAGTTCTTC. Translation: CASSPGTSGANEQFF.

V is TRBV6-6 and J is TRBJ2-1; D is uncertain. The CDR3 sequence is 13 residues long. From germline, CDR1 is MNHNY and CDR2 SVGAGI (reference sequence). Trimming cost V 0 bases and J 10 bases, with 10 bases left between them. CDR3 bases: TGTGCCAGCAGTTACTCGATGGTCGCAGAGCAGTTCTTC. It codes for CASSYSMVAEQFF.

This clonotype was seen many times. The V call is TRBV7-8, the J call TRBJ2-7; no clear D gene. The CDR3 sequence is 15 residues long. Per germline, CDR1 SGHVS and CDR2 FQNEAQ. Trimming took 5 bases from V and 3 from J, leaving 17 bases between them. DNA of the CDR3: TGTGCCAGCAGCCCTCGACAAGGGCCGAGCTACGAGCAGTACTTC. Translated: CASSPRQGPSYEQYF. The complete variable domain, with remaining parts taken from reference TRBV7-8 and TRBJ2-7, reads GAGVSQSPRYKVAKRGQDVALRCDPISGHVSLFWYQQALGQGPEFLTYFQNEAQLDKSGLPSDRFFAERPEGSVSTLKIQRTQQEDSAVYLCASSPRQGPSYEQYFGPGTRLTVT.

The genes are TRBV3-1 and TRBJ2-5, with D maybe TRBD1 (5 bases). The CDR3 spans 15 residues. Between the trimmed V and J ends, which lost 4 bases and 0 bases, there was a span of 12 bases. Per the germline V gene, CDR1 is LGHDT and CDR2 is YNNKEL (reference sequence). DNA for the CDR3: TGTGCCAGCAGCCTGACAGATCTATACCAAGAGACCCAGTACTTC. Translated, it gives CASSLTDLYQETQYF.

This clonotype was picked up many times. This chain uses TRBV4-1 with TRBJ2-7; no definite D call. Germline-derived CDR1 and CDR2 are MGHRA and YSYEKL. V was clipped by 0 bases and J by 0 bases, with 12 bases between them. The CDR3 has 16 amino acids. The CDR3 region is CASSQDPRATSYEQYF. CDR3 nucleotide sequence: TGCGCCAGCAGCCAAGACCCACGGGCGACCTCCTACGAGCAGTACTTC.